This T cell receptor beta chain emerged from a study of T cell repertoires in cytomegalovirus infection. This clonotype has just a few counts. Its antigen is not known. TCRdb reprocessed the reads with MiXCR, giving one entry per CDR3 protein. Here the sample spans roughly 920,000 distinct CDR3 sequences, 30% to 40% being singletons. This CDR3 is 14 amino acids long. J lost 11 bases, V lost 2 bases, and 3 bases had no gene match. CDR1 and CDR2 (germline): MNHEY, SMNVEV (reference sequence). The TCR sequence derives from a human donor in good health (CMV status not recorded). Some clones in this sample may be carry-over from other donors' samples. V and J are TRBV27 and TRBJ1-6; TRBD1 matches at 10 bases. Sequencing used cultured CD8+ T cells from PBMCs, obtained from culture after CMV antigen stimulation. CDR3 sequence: CASSLGTGVPPLHF. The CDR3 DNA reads TGTGCCAGCAGTTTAGGGACAGGGGTTCCACCCCTCCACTTT.